The clone carrying this TCR beta chain was picked up many times. RNA transcripts served as the template for amplifying TCR beta CDR3 regions. HTBI primers were employed in a first-round RT-PCR of the TCR CDR3. TCRdb ran MiXCR on the multiplex PCR reads and lists one entry per CDR3 protein. The sample records over 200,000 distinct CDR3 sequences, roughly 18% being singletons. This entry belongs to a study of T cells in Graves' hyperthyroidism and ophthalmopathy. Germline values: CDR1 DFQATT, CDR2 SNEGSKA (reference sequence). After removal of 5 bases from V and 2 bases from J, the junction contained 9 bases not matched to a gene. The CDR3 totals 15 residues. Calling Graves' hyperthyroidism stable meant ophthalmopathy did not progress within 18 months. Hyperthyroidism, newly diagnosed and lasting under 2 months, affected patients aged 18 to 65.

The genes are TRBV20-1 and TRBJ2-1, with 7 bases fitting TRBD2. This sequence originates from a man in his fifties with Graves' hyperthyroidism. Specimen: blood. The CDR3 DNA follows: TGCAGTGCTCCCCAAGTGCGGGAGCCCTACAATGAGCAGTTCTTC. Protein product: CSAPQVREPYNEQFF.